Listed below are T cell receptor beta chains from one sample, sequenced in a study of graft-versus-host responses after intestinal transplantation. The repertoire was sequenced with immunoSEQ multiplex PCR; TCRdb's copy has only in-frame clones and lacks some. Counted here are about 18,000 clones, 35% to 40% occurring once; the ten biggest clones make up around 0.84%. The sequencing here drew on alloreactive CD4+ T cells from a mixed lymphocyte reaction culture, taken before intestinal transplant. The receptor set was obtained from a human patient who received an intestinal transplant. The conserved cysteine and the conserved F or W are not part of the CDR3 here.

TRBJ2-3 | TRBV6-7 | ASSYEGPRTDTQY
TRBJ2-3 | TRBV10-3 | ASRRGVTSTDTQY
TRBJ2-5 | TRBV5-1 | ASSRRVGGGLETQY
TRBJ2-3 | TRBV28 | ASSRAPGQGTDTQY
TRBJ2-5 | TRBV6-5 | ASNPGLAGETQY
TRBJ2-5 | TRBV29-1 | SVGGVIERTQY
TRBJ2-7 | TRBV6-6 | ASSYSRQGAREQY
TRBJ2-3 | TRBV7-3 | ASSLSSGGAGTQY
TRBJ2-3 | TRBV11-2 | ASSLRQGGFLGTDTQY
TRBJ1-3 | TRBV14 | ASSLYRGYSGNTIY
TRBJ1-1 | TRBV7-9 | ASRKYRGRNTEAF
TRBJ2-3 | TRBV6-1 | ASSATLGLAGGDTQY
TRBJ1-1 | TRBV6-5 | ASIRERGNTEAF
TRBJ2-1 | TRBV18 | ASSPMLGRPYNEQF
TRBJ2-2 | TRBV7-6 | ASRTTGAGELF
TRBJ1-3 | TRBV9 | ASSVNDRTYSGNTIY
TRBJ2-7 | TRBV5-5 | ASSPEEGGPITEQY
TRBJ2-6 | TRBV11-3 | ASSPGTGTAGANVLT
TRBJ2-7 | TRBV5-1 | ASKWGDLPSYEQY
TRBJ1-2 | TRBV5-5 | ASSSVAGYGYT
TRBJ2-3 | TRBV7-9 | ASSPGVGGNTDTQY
TRBJ1-6 | TRBV6-5 | ASSFGGSPLH
TRBJ1-4 | TRBV2 | ASIWDGGWGTNEKLF
TRBJ1-2 | TRBV15 | ATSRDGKGGGYT
TRBJ2-5 | TRBV18 | ASSLGVQETQY
TRBJ1-1 | TRBV5-6 | ASSLFDRVGTEAF